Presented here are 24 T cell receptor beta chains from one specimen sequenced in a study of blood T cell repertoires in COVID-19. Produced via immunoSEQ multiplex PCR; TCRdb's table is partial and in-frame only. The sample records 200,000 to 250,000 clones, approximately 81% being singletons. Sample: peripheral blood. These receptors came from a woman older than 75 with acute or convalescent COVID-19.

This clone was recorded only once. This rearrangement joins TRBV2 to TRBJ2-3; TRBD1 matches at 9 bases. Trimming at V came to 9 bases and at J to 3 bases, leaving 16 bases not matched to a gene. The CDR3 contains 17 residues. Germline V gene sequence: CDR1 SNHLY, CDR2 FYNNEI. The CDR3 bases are TGTGCCAGTAGAAATGGGGTTGGACAGGGGATGACAGATACGCAGTATTTT. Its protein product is CASRNGVGQGMTDTQYF.

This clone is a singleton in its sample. The CDR3 region has the DNA TGTGCCAGCAGCCCCCGGGAGGGGAGTACCACTGGCTACACCTTC. This encodes CASSPREGSTTGYTF. This rearrangement joins TRBV3-1 (or the pseudogene TRBV3-2) to TRBJ1-2, with TRBD1 as a possible D gene (5 bases). The V end was cut by 4 bases, the J end by 7 bases, with 19 bases between. The CDR3 loop spans 15 amino acids. Germline lookup yields CDR1 LGHDT and CDR2 YNNKEL (reference sequence).

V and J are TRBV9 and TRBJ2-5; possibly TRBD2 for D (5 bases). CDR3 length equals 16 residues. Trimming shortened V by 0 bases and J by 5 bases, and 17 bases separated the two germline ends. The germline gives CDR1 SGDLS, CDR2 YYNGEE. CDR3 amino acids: CASSVAANAGLETQYF. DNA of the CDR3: TGTGCCAGCAGCGTAGCCGCCAACGCGGGTTTGGAGACCCAGTACTTC.

The CDR3 loop is CASSRELAGGEQFF. CDR3 DNA: TGTGCCAGCAGCCGTGAGCTGGCGGGGGGCGAGCAGTTCTTC. The V call is TRBV7-2, the J call TRBJ2-1; 8 nucleotides agree with TRBD2. Trimming at V came to 5 bases and at J to 10 bases, leaving 10 bases not matched to a gene. Germline V gene lookup returns CDR1 SGHTA and CDR2 FQGNSA. CDR3 length: 14 amino acids. Full variable domain (missing parts from reference TRBV7-2 and TRBJ2-1): GAGVSQSPSNKVTEKGKDVELRCDPISGHTALYWYRQSLGQGLEFLIYFQGNSAPDKSGLPSDRFSAERTGGSVSTLTIQRTQQEDSAVYLCASSRELAGGEQFFGPGTRLTVL.

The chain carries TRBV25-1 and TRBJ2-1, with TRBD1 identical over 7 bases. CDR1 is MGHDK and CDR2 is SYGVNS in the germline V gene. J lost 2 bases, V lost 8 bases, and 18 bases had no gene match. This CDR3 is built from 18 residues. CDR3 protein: CASGKPGQTMMTYNEQFF. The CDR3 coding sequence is TGTGCCAGCGGGAAACCGGGACAGACTATGATGACCTACAATGAGCAGTTCTTC.

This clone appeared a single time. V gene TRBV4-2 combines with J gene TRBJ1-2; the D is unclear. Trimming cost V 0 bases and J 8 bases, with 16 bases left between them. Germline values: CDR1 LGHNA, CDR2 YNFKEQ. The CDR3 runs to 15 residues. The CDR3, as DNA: TGTGCCAGCAGCCAAGAAGGTACACCCTCGGGGGGCTACACCTTC. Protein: CASSQEGTPSGGYTF.

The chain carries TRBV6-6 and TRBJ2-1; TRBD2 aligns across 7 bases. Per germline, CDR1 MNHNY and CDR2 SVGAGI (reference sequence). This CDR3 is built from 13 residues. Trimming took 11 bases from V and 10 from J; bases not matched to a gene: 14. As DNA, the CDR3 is TGTGCCGCGGGAGCGACCAGGGCAGGGGAGCAGTTCTTC. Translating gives CAAGATRAGEQFF.

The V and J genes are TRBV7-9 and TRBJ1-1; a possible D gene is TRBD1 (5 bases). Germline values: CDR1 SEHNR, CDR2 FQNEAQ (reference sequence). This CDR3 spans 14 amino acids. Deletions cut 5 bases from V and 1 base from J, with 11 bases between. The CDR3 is CASSVDRGNTEAFF. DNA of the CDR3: TGTGCCAGCAGCGTTGACAGAGGGAACACTGAAGCTTTCTTT.

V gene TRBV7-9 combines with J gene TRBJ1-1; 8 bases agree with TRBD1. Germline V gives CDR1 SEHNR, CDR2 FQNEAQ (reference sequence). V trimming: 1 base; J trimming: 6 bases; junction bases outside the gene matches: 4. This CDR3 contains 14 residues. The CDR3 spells CASSLDGQGAEAFF. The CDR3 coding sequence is TGTGCCAGCAGCTTAGACGGACAGGGCGCTGAAGCTTTCTTT.

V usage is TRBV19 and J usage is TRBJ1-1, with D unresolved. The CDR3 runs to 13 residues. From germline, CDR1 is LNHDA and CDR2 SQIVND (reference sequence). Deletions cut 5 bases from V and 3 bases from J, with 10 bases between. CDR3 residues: CASSPYLDTEAFF. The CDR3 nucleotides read TGTGCCAGTAGTCCTTACCTAGACACTGAAGCTTTCTTT.

CDR3 in amino acids: CASSPDQGAEGANVLTF. The CDR3 DNA is TGTGCCAGCAGCCCAGACCAGGGGGCGGAAGGGGCCAACGTCCTGACTTTC. This chain joins TRBV9 and TRBJ2-6; 8 positions agree with TRBD1. V lost 4 bases, J lost 4 bases, and 10 bases stayed unmatched. The CDR3 has 17 residues. Per the germline V gene, CDR1 is SGDLS and CDR2 is YYNGEE.

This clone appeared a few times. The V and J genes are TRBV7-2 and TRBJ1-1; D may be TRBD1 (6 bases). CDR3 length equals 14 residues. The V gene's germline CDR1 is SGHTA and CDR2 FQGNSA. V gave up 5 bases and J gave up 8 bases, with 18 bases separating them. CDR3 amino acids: CASSPRYRESEAFF. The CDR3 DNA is TGTGCCAGCAGCCCCCGATACAGGGAGTCAGAAGCTTTCTTT.

CDR3 amino acids: CASSPGPGQTGRGNTIYF. As DNA, the CDR3 is TGCGCCAGCAGCCCCGGACCGGGACAGACTGGTCGTGGAAACACCATATATTTT. The J gene is TRBJ1-3, the V gene TRBV4-3; TRBD1 matches at 7 bases. Germline V gene lookup returns CDR1 LGHNA and CDR2 YSLEER. V was pared by 4 bases and J by 3 bases, with 15 bases of the junction left unmatched. The CDR3 sequence is 18 residues long.

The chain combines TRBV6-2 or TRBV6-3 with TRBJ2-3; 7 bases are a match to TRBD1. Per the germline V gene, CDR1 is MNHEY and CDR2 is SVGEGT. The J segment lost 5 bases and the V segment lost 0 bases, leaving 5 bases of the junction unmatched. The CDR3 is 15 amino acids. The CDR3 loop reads CASSYSPRTGDTQYF. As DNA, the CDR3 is TGTGCCAGCAGTTACTCGCCCCGGACAGGAGATACGCAGTATTTT.

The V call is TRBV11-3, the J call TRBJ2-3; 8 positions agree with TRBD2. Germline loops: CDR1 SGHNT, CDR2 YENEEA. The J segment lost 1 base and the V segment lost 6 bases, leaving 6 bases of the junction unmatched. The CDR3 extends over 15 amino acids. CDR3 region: CASSAGGEGTDTQYF. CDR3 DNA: TGTGCCAGCAGTGCCGGGGGGGAAGGCACAGATACGCAGTATTTT. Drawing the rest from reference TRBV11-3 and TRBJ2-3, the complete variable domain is EAGVVQSPRYKIIEKKQPVAFWCNPISGHNTLYWYLQNLGQGPELLIRYENEEAVDDSQLPKDRFSAERLKGVDSTLKIQPAELGDSAVYLCASSAGGEGTDTQYFGPGTRLTVL.

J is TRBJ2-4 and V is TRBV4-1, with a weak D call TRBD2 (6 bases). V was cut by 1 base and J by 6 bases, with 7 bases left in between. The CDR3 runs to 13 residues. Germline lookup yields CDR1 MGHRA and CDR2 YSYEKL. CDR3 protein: CASSQGGGNIQYF. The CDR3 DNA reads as TGCGCCAGCAGCCAAGGGGGAGGAAACATTCAGTACTTC.

CDR3 nucleotide sequence: TGTGCCAGCAGCTTAGCCCAGACAGCCCTGACTGGTGGCTACACCTTC. It specifies CASSLAQTALTGGYTF. The chain recombines TRBV7-8 with TRBJ1-2; weak D call: TRBD1 (5 bases). Germline loops: CDR1 SGHVS, CDR2 FQNEAQ. The length of the CDR3 is 16 residues. With 0 bases removed from V and 7 bases from J, the gap between germline ends came to 18 bases.

The chain's CDR3 is CASSWGADTQYF. CDR3 bases: TGTGCCAGCAGTTGGGGGGCAGATACGCAGTATTTT. The V call is TRBV2, the J call TRBJ2-3; D might be TRBD2 (6 bases). CDR1 is SNHLY, CDR2 FYNNEI, per germline. The CDR3 has 12 residues. V was pared by 5 bases and J by 4 bases, with 7 bases between.

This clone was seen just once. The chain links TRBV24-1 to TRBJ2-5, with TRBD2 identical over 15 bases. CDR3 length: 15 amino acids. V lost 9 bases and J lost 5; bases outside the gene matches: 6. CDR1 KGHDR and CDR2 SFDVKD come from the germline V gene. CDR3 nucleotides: TGTGCCACCGGGACTAGCGGGGGGCCGGGGGAGACCCAGTACTTC. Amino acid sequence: CATGTSGGPGETQYF.

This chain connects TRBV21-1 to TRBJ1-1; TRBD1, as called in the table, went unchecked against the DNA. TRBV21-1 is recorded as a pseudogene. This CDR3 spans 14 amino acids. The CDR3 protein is CASSSYRGDTEAFF. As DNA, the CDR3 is TGTGCCAGCAGCAGCTACAGGGGGGACACTGAAGCTTTCTTT.

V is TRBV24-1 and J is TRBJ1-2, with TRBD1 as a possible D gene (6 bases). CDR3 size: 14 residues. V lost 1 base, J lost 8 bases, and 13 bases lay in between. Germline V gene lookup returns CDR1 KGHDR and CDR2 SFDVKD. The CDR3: CATSDFKGVGGYTF. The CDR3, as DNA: TGTGCCACCAGTGATTTTAAGGGGGTGGGAGGCTACACCTTC.

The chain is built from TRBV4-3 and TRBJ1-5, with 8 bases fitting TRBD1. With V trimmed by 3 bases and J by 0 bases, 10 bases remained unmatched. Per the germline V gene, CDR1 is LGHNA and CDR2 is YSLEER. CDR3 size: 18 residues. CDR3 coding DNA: TGCGCCAGCAGCCATCCGACAGGGGCGGAATATAGCAATCAGCCCCAGCATTTT. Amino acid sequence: CASSHPTGAEYSNQPQHF.

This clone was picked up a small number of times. CDR3 in amino acids: CASRLQSGRFSEAFF. The CDR3 nucleotides read TGTGCCAGCAGACTACAGTCAGGGAGGTTTTCTGAAGCTTTCTTT. The chain employs TRBV2 and TRBJ1-1, with TRBD1 as a possible D gene (5 bases). The germline CDR1 and CDR2 sequences are SNHLY and FYNNEI. V lost 6 bases to trimming and J lost 6 bases, with 20 bases between them. The CDR3 runs 15 residues.

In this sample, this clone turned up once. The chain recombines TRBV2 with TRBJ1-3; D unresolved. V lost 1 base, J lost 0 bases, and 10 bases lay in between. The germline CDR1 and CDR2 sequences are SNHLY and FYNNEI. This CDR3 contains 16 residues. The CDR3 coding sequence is TGTGCCAGCAGTGAAGTCCCATTTAGCTCTGGAAACACCATATATTTT. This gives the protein CASSEVPFSSGNTIYF.